These 12 T cell receptor beta chains came from one sample sequenced in a study of blood T cell repertoires in COVID-19. Clones were read by immunoSEQ multiplex PCR, and TCRdb kept only the in-frame ones, dropping some. The table has around 200,000 clones, around 87% seen once. Sequenced: peripheral blood. Receptor source: a man aged 18-30 years with active or convalescent COVID-19.

V usage is TRBV24-1 and J usage is TRBJ2-2; D is unresolved. CDR1 is KGHDR and CDR2 is SFDVKD in the germline V gene. The CDR3 runs to 17 residues. V was pared by 2 bases and J by 6 bases, with 18 bases between. Written as DNA, the CDR3 is TGTGCCACCAGTGATTGGTCAGGTAGAGATGGTCCCGGGGAGCTGTTTTTT. Its protein is CATSDWSGRDGPGELFF.

This chain joins TRBV5-1 and TRBJ1-3; the D is unclear. V shed 4 bases and J shed 2 bases, with 10 bases lying between them. The V gene's germline CDR1 is SGHRS and CDR2 YFSETQ. The CDR3 totals 14 residues. The CDR3 coding sequence is TGCGCCAGCAGCCCCTCAGGTACTGGAAACACCATATATTTT. Translating it yields CASSPSGTGNTIYF.

As DNA, the CDR3 is TGTGCCAGCAGTGCGGACAGGGACGGAAGATCCTACAATGAGCAGTTCTTC. It specifies CASSADRDGRSYNEQFF. The chain links TRBV9 to TRBJ2-1, with TRBD1 identical over 8 bases. CDR1 is SGDLS, CDR2 YYNGEE, per germline. V lost 5 bases to trimming and J lost 1 base; unmatched junction nucleotides: 11. This CDR3 comprises 17 residues.

The V call is TRBV9, the J call TRBJ2-3; 7 bases match TRBD2. V lost 0 bases and J lost 6; bases outside the gene matches: 10. The CDR3 runs to 16 residues. The germline V gene encodes CDR1 SGDLS and CDR2 YYNGEE. The CDR3 nucleotides read TGTGCCAGCAGCGTAGATCATGCGGGAGCAGGTGATACGCAGTATTTT. Protein: CASSVDHAGAGDTQYF.

In its sample, this clone was seen a few times. V usage is TRBV7-9 and J usage is TRBJ2-2; D might be TRBD2 (5 bases). Germline CDR1 SEHNR, CDR2 FQNEAQ (reference sequence). This CDR3 has 13 residues. Deletions cut 6 bases from V and 3 bases from J, with 8 bases between. CDR3 residues: CASRLGYTGELFF. In DNA, the CDR3 is TGTGCCAGCAGACTAGGGTACACCGGGGAGCTGTTTTTT.

CDR3 sequence: CASSPRPLYGYTF. In DNA form, the CDR3 reads TGTGCCAGCAGTCCTAGGCCACTCTATGGCTACACCTTC. The V gene is TRBV9, the J gene TRBJ1-2; D is ambiguous. Trimming removed 5 bases at V and 4 bases at J, with 12 bases between. CDR3 length: 13 residues. Germline CDR1 SGDLS, CDR2 YYNGEE.

In its sample, this clone was seen once. The chain couples TRBV13 to TRBJ1-5; no reliable D call. Germline values: CDR1 PRHDT, CDR2 FYEKMQ (reference sequence). V was cut by 0 bases and J by 8 bases, with 14 bases left in between. This CDR3 spans 15 amino acids. CDR3 sequence reads: CASSLGSSWGEPQHF. DNA for the CDR3: TGTGCCAGCAGCTTAGGCAGCTCCTGGGGAGAGCCCCAGCATTTT. The full variable domain, its missing parts supplied by reference TRBV13 and TRBJ1-5, is AAGVIQSPRHLIKEKRETATLKCYPIPRHDTVYWYQQGPGQDPQFLISFYEKMQSDKGSIPDRFSAQQFSDYHSELNMSSLELGDSALYFCASSLGSSWGEPQHFGDGTRLSIL.

On this clone itself: One end of the junction fails to match germline, which may point to a read error. The V call is TRBV28, the J call TRBJ1-6; D ambiguous. CDR1 and CDR2 (germline): MDHEN, SYDVKM. The CDR3 runs 15 residues. The CDR3 sequence is CASSSLDGGFSPLYF. CDR3 DNA sequence: TGTGCCAGCAGTTCCCTAGACGGAGGATTTTCACCCCTCTACTTT. The full variable domain, completed using reference TRBV28 and TRBJ1-6, is DVKVTQSSRYLVKRTGEKVFLECVQDMDHENMFWYRQDPGLGLRLIYFSYDVKMKEKGDIPEGYSVSREKKERFSLILESASTNQTSMYLCASSSLDGGFSPLYFGNGTRLTVT.

The J gene is TRBJ2-7, the V gene TRBV6-1; TRBD2 aligns across 12 bases. The CDR3 is 15 amino acids. Trimming took 3 bases from V and 7 from J; bases not matched to a gene: 7. Germline V gene sequence: CDR1 MNHNS, CDR2 SASEGT. The CDR3 spells CASSESRLAGDEQYF. The CDR3 DNA reads as TGTGCCAGCAGTGAGTCGAGACTAGCGGGAGATGAGCAGTACTTC.

This clone showed up just a few times. This sequence joins TRBV3-1 (or the pseudogene TRBV3-2) and TRBJ1-1; 7 bases match TRBD1. The CDR3 loop spans 13 amino acids. The V gene's germline CDR1 is LGHDT and CDR2 YNNKEL (reference sequence). V trimming: 7 bases; J trimming: 4 bases; junction bases outside the gene matches: 6. The CDR3 is CASTYGTVTEAFF. DNA of the CDR3: TGTGCCAGCACCTACGGGACAGTCACTGAAGCTTTCTTT.

The chain joins TRBV5-1 to TRBJ2-2; a possible D gene is TRBD1 (6 bases). V was clipped by 3 bases and J by 6 bases, with 9 bases between them. CDR1 SGHRS and CDR2 YFSETQ come from the germline V gene. This CDR3 has 13 residues. CDR3 sequence: CASSYQGSGELFF. The CDR3 DNA reads as TGCGCCAGCAGCTACCAGGGGTCCGGGGAGCTGTTTTTT.

This chain connects TRBV18 to TRBJ1-1; D uncertain. The germline V and J ends were trimmed by 3 bases and 0 bases, with 14 bases remaining between them. Looked up from germline, CDR1 is KGHSH and CDR2 is LQKENI. CDR3 size: 16 residues. Written as DNA, the CDR3 is TGTGCCAGCTCACCTCTCCCTATTAGCCTGAACACTGAAGCTTTCTTT. Amino acid sequence: CASSPLPISLNTEAFF.